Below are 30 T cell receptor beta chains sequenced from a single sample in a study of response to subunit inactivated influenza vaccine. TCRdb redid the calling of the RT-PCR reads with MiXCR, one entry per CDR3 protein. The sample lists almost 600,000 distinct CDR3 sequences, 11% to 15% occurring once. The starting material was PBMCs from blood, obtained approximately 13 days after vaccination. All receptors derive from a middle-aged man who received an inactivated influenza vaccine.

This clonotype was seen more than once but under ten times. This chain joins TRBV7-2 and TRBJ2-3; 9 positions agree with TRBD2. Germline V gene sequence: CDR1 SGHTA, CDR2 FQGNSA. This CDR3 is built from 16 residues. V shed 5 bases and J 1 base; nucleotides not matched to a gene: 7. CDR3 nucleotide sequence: TGTGCCAGCAGCCCGAATAGACTAGCGGGCACAGATACGCAGTATTTT. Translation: CASSPNRLAGTDTQYF.

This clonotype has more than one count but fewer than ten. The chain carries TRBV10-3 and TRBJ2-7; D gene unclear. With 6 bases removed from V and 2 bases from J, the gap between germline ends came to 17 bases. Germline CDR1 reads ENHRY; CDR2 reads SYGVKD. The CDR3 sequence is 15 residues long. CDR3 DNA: TGTGCCATCAGAGCCGGGCCTCCGGGCCCCTACGAGCAGTACTTC. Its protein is CAIRAGPPGPYEQYF.

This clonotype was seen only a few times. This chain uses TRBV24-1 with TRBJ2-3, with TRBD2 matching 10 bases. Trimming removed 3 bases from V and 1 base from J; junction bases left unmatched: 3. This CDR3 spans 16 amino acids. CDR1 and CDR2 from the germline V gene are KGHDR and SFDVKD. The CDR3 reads CATSDPGLAGTDTQYF. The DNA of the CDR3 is TGTGCCACCAGTGATCCCGGACTAGCGGGCACAGATACGCAGTATTTT.

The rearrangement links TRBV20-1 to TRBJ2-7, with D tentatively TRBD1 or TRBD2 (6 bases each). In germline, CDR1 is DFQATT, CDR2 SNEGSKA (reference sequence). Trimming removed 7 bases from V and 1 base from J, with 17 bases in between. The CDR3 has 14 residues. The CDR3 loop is CSVTQGRGSYEQYF. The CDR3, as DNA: TGCAGTGTAACACAGGGTCGGGGGTCCTACGAGCAGTACTTC.

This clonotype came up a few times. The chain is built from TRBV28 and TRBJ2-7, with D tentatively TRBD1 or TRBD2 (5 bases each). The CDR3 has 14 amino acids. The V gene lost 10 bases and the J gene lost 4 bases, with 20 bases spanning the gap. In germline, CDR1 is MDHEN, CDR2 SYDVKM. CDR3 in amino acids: CATINRGTSYEQYF. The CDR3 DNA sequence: TGTGCCACCATAAACCGGGGCACGTCATACGAGCAGTACTTC.

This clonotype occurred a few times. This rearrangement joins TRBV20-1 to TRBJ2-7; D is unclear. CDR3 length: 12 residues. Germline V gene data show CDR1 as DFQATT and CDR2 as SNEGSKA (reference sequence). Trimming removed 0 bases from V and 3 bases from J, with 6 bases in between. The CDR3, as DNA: TGCAGTGCTAGAGAACTCGACTACGAGCAGTACTTC. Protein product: CSARELDYEQYF.

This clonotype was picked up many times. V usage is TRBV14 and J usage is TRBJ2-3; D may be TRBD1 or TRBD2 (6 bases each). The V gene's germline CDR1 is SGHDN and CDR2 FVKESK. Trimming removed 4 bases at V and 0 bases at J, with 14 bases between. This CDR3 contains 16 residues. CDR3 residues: CASSLGGGPSTDTQYF. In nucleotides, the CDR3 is TGTGCCAGCAGCCTCGGAGGGGGACCCAGCACAGATACGCAGTATTTT.

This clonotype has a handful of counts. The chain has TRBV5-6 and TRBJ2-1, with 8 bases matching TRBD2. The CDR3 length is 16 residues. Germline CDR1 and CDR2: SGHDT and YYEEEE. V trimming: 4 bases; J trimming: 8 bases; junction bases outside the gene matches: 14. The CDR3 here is CASSPGTRMSAYEQFF. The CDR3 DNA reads TGTGCCAGCAGCCCGGGGACTAGGATGTCTGCCTATGAGCAGTTCTTC.

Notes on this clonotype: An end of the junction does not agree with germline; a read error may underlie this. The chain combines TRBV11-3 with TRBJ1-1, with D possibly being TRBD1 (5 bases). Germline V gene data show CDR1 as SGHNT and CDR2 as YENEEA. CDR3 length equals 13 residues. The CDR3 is CASSLNRNTEVFF. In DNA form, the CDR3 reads TGTGCCAGCAGCCTGAACAGGAACACTGAAGTTTTCTTT.

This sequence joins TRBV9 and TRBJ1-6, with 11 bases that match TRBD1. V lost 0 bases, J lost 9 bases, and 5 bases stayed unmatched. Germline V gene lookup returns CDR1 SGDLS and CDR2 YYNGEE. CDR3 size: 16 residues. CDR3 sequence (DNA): TGTGCCAGCAGCGTAGCTGGACAGGGGGCAGGTTCACCCCTCCACTTT. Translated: CASSVAGQGAGSPLHF.

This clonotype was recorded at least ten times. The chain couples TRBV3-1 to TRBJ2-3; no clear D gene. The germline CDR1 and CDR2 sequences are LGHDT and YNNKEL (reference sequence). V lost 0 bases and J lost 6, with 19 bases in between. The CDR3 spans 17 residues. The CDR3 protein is CASSQDQFGPHGDTQYF. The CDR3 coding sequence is TGTGCCAGCAGCCAAGATCAATTTGGGCCTCACGGCGATACGCAGTATTTT.

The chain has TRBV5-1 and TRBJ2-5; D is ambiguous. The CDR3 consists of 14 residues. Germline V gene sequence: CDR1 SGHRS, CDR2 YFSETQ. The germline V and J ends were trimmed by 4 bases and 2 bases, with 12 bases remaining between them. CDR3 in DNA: TGCGCCAGCAGCGAGCCCGGTGGACAAGAGACCCAGTACTTC. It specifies CASSEPGGQETQYF. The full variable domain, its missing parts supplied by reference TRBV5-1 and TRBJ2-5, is KAGVTQTPRYLIKTRGQQVTLSCSPISGHRSVSWYQQTPGQGLQFLFEYFSETQRNKGNFPGRFSGRQFSNSRSEMNVSTLELGDSALYLCASSEPGGQETQYFGPGTRLLVL.

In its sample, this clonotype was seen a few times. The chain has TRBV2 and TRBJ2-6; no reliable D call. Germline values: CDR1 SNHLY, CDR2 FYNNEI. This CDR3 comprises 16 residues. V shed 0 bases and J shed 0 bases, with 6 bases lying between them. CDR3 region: CASSEAGNSGANVLTF. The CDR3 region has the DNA TGTGCCAGCAGTGAAGCGGGCAACTCTGGGGCCAACGTCCTGACTTTC.

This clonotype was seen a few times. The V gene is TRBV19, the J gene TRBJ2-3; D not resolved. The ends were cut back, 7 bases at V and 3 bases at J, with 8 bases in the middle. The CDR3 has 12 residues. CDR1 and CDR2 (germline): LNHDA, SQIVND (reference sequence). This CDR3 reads CASTDGTDTQYF. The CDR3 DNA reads TGTGCCAGTACGGACGGAACAGATACGCAGTATTTT.

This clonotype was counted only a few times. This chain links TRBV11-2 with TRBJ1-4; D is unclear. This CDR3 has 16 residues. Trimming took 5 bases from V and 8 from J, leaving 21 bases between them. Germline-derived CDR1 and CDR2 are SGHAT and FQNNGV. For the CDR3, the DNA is TGTGCCAGCAGCGAAAGGCGTAGAAGGGTTGGAGAAAAACTGTTTTTT. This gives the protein CASSERRRRVGEKLFF.

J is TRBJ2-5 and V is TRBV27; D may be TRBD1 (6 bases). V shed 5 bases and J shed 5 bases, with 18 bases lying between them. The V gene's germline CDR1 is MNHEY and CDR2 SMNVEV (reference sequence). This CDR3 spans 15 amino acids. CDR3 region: CASSANRVTRETQYF. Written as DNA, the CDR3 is TGTGCCAGCAGTGCGAACAGGGTAACGCGGGAGACCCAGTACTTC.

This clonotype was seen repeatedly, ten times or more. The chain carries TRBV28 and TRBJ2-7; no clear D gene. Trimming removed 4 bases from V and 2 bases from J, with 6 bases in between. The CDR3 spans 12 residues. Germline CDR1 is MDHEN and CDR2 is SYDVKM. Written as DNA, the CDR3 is TGTGCCAGCAGTTCCTTCACCTACGAGCAGTACTTC. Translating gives CASSSFTYEQYF.

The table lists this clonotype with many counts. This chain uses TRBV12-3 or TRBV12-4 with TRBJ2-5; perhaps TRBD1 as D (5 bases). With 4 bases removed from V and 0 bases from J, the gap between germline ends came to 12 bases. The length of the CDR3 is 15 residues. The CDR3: CASSSGQGYQETQYF. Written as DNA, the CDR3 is TGTGCCAGCAGTTCCGGTCAGGGATACCAAGAGACCCAGTACTTC.

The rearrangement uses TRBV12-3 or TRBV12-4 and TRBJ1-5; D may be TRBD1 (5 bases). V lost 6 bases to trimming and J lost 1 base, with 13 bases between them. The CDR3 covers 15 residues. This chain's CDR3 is CASRERGPSNQPQHF. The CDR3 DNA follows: TGTGCCAGCAGGGAGAGGGGACCAAGCAATCAGCCCCAGCATTTT.

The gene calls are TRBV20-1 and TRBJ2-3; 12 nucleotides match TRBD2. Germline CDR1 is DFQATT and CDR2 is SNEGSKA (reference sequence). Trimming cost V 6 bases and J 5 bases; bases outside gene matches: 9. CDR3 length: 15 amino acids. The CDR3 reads CSAPGLAGREDTQYF. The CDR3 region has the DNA TGCAGTGCGCCCGGACTAGCGGGGCGGGAAGATACGCAGTATTTT.

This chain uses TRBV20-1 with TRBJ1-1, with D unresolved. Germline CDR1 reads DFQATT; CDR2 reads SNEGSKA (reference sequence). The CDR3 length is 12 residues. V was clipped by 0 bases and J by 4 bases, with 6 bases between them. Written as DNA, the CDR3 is TGCAGTGCTAGAGAACAGCTCACTGAAGCTTTCTTT. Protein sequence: CSAREQLTEAFF.

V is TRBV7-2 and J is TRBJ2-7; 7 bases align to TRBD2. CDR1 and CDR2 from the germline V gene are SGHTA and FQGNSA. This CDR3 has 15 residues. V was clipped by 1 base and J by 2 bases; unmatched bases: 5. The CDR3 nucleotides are TGTGCCAGCAGCTTAGGGCTAGCGGCCCCCTACGAGCAGTACTTC. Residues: CASSLGLAAPYEQYF.

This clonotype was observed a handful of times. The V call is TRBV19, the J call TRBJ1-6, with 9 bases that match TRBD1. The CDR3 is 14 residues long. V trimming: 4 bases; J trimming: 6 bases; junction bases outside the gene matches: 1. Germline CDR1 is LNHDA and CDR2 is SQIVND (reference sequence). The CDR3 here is CASSTTGGNSPLHF. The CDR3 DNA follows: TGTGCCAGTAGTACGACAGGGGGTAATTCACCCCTCCACTTT.

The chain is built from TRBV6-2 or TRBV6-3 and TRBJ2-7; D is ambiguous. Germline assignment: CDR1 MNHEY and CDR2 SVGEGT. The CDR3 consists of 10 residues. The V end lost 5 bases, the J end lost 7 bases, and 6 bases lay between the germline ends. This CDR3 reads CASSDQEQYF. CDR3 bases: TGTGCCAGCAGTGACCAGGAGCAGTACTTC.

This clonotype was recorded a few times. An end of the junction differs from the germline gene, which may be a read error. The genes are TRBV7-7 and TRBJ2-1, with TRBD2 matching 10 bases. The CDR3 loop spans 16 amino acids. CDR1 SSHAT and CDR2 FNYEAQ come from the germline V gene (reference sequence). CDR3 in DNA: TGTGCTAGCAGCGTACAAGCGGGAGGGAACTACAATGAGCAGTTCTTC. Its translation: CASSVQAGGNYNEQFF.

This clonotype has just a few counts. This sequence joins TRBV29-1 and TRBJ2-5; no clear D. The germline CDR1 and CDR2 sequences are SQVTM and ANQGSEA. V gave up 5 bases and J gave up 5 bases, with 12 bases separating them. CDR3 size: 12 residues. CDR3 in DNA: TGCAGCGTTCGTGGAGTTGGGGAGACCCAGTACTTC. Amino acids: CSVRGVGETQYF.

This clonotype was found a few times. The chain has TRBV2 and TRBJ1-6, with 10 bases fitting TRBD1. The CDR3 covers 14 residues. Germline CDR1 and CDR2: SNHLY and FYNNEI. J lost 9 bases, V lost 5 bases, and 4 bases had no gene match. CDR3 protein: CASSPTGGGSPLHF. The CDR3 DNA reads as TGTGCCAGCAGTCCGACAGGGGGCGGTTCACCCCTCCACTTT.

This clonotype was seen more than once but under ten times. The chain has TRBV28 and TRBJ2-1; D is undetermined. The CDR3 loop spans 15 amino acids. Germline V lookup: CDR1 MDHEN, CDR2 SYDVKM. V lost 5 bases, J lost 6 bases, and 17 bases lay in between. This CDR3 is CASSPPGLGRNEQFF. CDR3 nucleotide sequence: TGTGCCAGCAGTCCCCCGGGCCTGGGCCGCAATGAGCAGTTCTTC. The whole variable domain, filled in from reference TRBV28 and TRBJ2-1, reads DVKVTQSSRYLVKRTGEKVFLECVQDMDHENMFWYRQDPGLGLRLIYFSYDVKMKEKGDIPEGYSVSREKKERFSLILESASTNQTSMYLCASSPPGLGRNEQFFGPGTRLTVL.

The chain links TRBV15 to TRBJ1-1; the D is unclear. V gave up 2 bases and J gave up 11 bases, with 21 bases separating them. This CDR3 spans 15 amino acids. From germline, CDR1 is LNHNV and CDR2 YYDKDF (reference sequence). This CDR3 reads CATSRIPLGTKRAFF. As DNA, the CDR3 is TGTGCCACCAGCAGAATTCCATTGGGCACCAAGAGGGCTTTCTTT.

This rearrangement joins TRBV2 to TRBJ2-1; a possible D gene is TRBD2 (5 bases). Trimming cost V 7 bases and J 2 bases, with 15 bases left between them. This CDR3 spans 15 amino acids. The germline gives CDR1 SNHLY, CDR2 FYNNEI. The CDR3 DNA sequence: TGTGCCAGCATTTACAGCCAGACTACCTACAATGAGCAGTTCTTC. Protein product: CASIYSQTTYNEQFF.